This T cell receptor beta chain was sequenced for a study of T cells after yellow fever vaccination (dated by TCRdb to between 2019 and 2020). Regarding the research as a whole: The SMART-Seq v4 Ultra Low Input RNA kit was used to prepare libraries from fractions with low cell numbers. Two healthy male donors, one aged 18 to 30 and one aged 30 to 40 years, made up the cohort. To follow T-cell clones before and after both primary and booster YFV17D yellow fever vaccination, bulk TCR alpha and beta repertoires underwent longitudinal sequencing. Blood was collected at multiple timepoints before and after primary and secondary immunization, and bulk PBMC replicates and cell subsets were isolated. What the authors observed across the whole study: The study included only two donors, which limits how far the findings can be generalized. FACS-sorted repertoires could contain abundant contaminating clonotypes from the bulk population, so computational filtering was required. Compared with the primary T-cell response, the secondary T-cell response was weaker but faster, peaking on day 5 rather than day 15. After the booster, most clones that had expanded after primary vaccination were detected again (around 96% of CD4 and around 88% of CD8), suggesting broad maintenance of memory. A small share of clonotypes occurred in both CD4 and CD8 compartments, likely arising from convergent recombination.

The CDR3 holds 17 amino acids from the cysteine to the phenylalanine. The retained sequence is limited to the CDR3, 51 bases, with the frame set at the first base. CDR1 MNHEY and CDR2 SVGAGI are derived from the germline V gene. A distance of 20 bases separates the germline ends of V and J, which lose 4 bases and 5 bases respectively. The treatment or condition label corresponds to: live attenuated yellow fever vaccine strain. A standard Ficoll-Paque protocol was used to isolate PBMCs from peripheral blood. CD4 and CD8 T-cell fractions were isolated with Dynabeads CD4 and CD8 positive selection kits. TriZol was used to extract RNA from bulk PBMCs, CD4 and CD8 fractions, and dextramer-positive and dextramer-negative fractions. Sequencing took place on an Illumina NovaSeq 6000. TCR cDNA was synthesized by 5'RACE template switching, which introduced a universal primer site and unique molecular identifiers. Priming for cDNA synthesis came from both the TCR alpha and TCR beta constant segments. Library amplification involved two PCR steps, and the second step added sample barcodes and sequencing adapters. Sequencing of libraries was done on Illumina HiSeq 2500 (2x100 bp) or NovaSeq (2x150 bp). As for how the authors treated the data: Demultiplexing of reads and collapsing into UMI consensus sequences were performed with MIGEC, and V(D)J alignment was carried out with MiXCR. Using edgeR on replicate PBMC samples, clonotypes were called vaccine-responding if FDR was below 0.01 and the log2 fold change was above 5 up to day 15. Each bulk clonotype received a CD4 or CD8 identity based on whether the sequenced CD4 or CD8 repertoire contained that clonotype at higher abundance. TCRdb redid the processing of the public reads, applying fastp at Q25 and MiXCR, and retained in-frame beta chains. Rows matching on CDR3 protein sequence are summarized as one entry with the most common DNA and genes. These V and J calls derive from TCRdb rather than the authors' analysis. The sample profile shows under 150,000 distinct CDR3 sequences; 13% to 15% of them were found once. Roughly 43% of the sample is held by the ten biggest clonotypes.

This clonotype was recorded a few times. Its target antigen remains unknown. It has no much larger one-base neighbor in the sample; base qualities were not kept. The sequences come from CD8+ T cells sorted from PBMCs, collected 5 days after the yellow fever booster vaccination. The rearrangement combines TRBV6-5 with TRBJ2-2; TRBD2 is a possible D gene, resting on 5 matching bases. The TCR sequence derives from a man aged 18 to 35 who received the YFV17D yellow fever vaccine. The DNA sequence reads TGTGCCAGCAGTTTAAATCCGGGCTCGTCGGGAACCGGGGAGCTGTTTTTT. Translated, this gives CASSLNPGSSGTGELFF.